What follows is one T cell receptor beta chain and its context. What it binds is not known. At one end, the junction sequence differs from germline, possibly due to a read error. This record belongs to a study of OX40 agonist ivuxolimab in advanced cancers. Study background: Patients in the trial were receiving intravenous ivuxolimab every 2 weeks, at doses of 0.01 to 10 mg/kg. The study, taken as a whole, reports: The expanded peripheral T cells' antigen specificity was not determined.

The CDR3 has 14 amino acids. The V gene's germline CDR1 is SGHDT and CDR2 YYEEEE. Data came from immunoSEQ multiplex PCR; TCRdb stores just in-frame clones and leaves some out. The table shows about 43,000 clones, with 75% to 90% occurring only once. Sequenced here: CD4+ or CD8+ T cells sorted from blood, sampled in a trial of the OX40 agonist ivuxolimab. The TCR comes from an adult with an advanced solid tumor such as melanoma, head and neck, liver or kidney cancer. J is TRBJ2-2 and V is TRBV5-6, with D perhaps matching TRBD1 or TRBD2 (5 bases each). The CDR3 nucleotides are TGTGCCAGCAGCTTTATGGAAGGACACCGGGGAGCTGTTTTT. Protein product: CASSFMEGHRGAVF.